Below are 27 T cell receptor beta chains sequenced from a single sample in a study of response to subunit inactivated influenza vaccine. TCRdb reprocessed the RT-PCR reads via MiXCR and lists one record per CDR3 protein. The table has 150,000 to 200,000 distinct CDR3 sequences, 9.5% to 13% seen once; the top ten hold 9.5% to 15%. The sample in question was non-naive T cells sorted from PBMCs, obtained 45 days after vaccination. Receptor source: a man aged 45-60 years who received an inactivated influenza vaccine.

This clonotype was detected only a few times. The rearrangement links TRBV25-1 to TRBJ2-7; 12 bases align to TRBD2. The junction had 26 bases not matched to a gene; V was cut back by 8 bases and J by 0 bases. CDR1 MGHDK and CDR2 SYGVNS come from the germline V gene. This CDR3 spans 22 amino acids. CDR3 DNA: TGTGCCAGCCACCCCCTCAGCCGTATTAAAACGACTAGCGGGAGCGGCTCCTACGAGCAGTACTTC. This translates into CASHPLSRIKTTSGSGSYEQYF.

This clonotype was seen many times. This chain connects TRBV15 to TRBJ2-1; possibly TRBD2 for D (5 bases). V lost 4 bases and J 7 bases, leaving 8 bases between the germline ends. The length of the CDR3 is 12 residues. Germline lookup yields CDR1 LNHNV and CDR2 YYDKDF (reference sequence). The CDR3 sequence is CATSKRFNEQFF. The CDR3 nucleotides read TGTGCCACCAGCAAGCGGTTTAATGAGCAGTTCTTC.

This clonotype has more than one count but fewer than ten. The chain links TRBV4-3 to TRBJ1-2, with 8 bases lining up with TRBD1. CDR1 and CDR2 from the germline V gene are LGHNA and YSLEER. CDR3 length equals 16 residues. The V gene end was trimmed by 1 base and the J gene end by 7 bases; junction bases not matched to a gene: 11. CDR3 in DNA: TGCGCCAGCAGCCAAGCCGGGAGGACAGGGCTCCCTGGCTACACCTTC. It codes for CASSQAGRTGLPGYTF.

Many counts were recorded for this clonotype. The V call is TRBV30, the J call TRBJ1-1; D ambiguous. Germline V CDR1 and CDR2: GTSNPN, SVGIG (reference sequence). With 4 bases removed from V and 2 bases from J, the gap between germline ends came to 14 bases. This CDR3 is 14 amino acids long. In nucleotides, the CDR3 is TGTGCCTGGACCCCCCGTCAACCAAACACTGAAGCTTTCTTT. Amino acid sequence: CAWTPRQPNTEAFF.

This clonotype has a handful of counts. The chain links TRBV28 to TRBJ2-1; 10 bases map to TRBD1. The V gene end was trimmed by 3 bases and the J gene end by 6 bases; junction bases not matched to a gene: 11. The CDR3 covers 17 residues. Per germline, CDR1 MDHEN and CDR2 SYDVKM. The CDR3 protein is CASSFTSGTGVRNEQFF. Written as DNA, the CDR3 is TGTGCCAGCAGTTTTACATCCGGGACAGGGGTACGCAATGAGCAGTTCTTC. The variable domain in full, completed from reference TRBV28 and TRBJ2-1, reads DVKVTQSSRYLVKRTGEKVFLECVQDMDHENMFWYRQDPGLGLRLIYFSYDVKMKEKGDIPEGYSVSREKKERFSLILESASTNQTSMYLCASSFTSGTGVRNEQFFGPGTRLTVL.

The chain is built from TRBV9 and TRBJ2-1; D gene unclear. The length of the CDR3 is 15 residues. Trimming took 3 bases from V and 0 from J, leaving 10 bases between them. The germline gives CDR1 SGDLS, CDR2 YYNGEE. The CDR3 reads CASSGDIPSYNEQFF. The DNA for the CDR3 is TGTGCCAGCAGCGGTGACATCCCCTCCTACAATGAGCAGTTCTTC.

V usage is TRBV12-3 or TRBV12-4 and J usage is TRBJ1-1; D not resolved. This CDR3 is 12 amino acids long. V lost 5 bases, J lost 7 bases, and 11 bases lay in between. DNA for the CDR3: TGTGCCAGCAGTCTCCGGGGTATTGAAGCTTTCTTT. Translating it yields CASSLRGIEAFF.

This clonotype was seen many times. CDR3 residues: CASSLLAGGGNEQFF. The DNA of the CDR3 is TGTGCCAGCAGCTTACTTGCGGGAGGTGGCAATGAGCAGTTCTTC. This sequence joins TRBV7-8 and TRBJ2-1, with 8 bases matching TRBD2. Per the germline V gene, CDR1 is SGHVS and CDR2 is FQNEAQ. V trimming: 2 bases; J trimming: 6 bases; junction bases outside the gene matches: 6. CDR3 length equals 15 residues.

A few counts support this clonotype. The V gene is TRBV7-8, the J gene TRBJ2-1; no clear D. Trimming took off 5 bases at V and 0 bases at J, with 17 bases between the two ends. The CDR3 contains 17 residues. CDR1 is SGHVS, CDR2 FQNEAQ, per germline. DNA for the CDR3: TGTGCCAGCAGCCCAAGGGATAGACCGCCCTCCTACAATGAGCAGTTCTTC. It is translated as CASSPRDRPPSYNEQFF.

This clonotype was picked up many times. The chain joins TRBV15 to TRBJ1-5; no clear D. V was clipped by 0 bases and J by 3 bases, with 9 bases between them. CDR1 is LNHNV and CDR2 is YYDKDF in the germline V gene (reference sequence). This CDR3 has 15 amino acids. The CDR3 protein is CATSRDPGFNQPQHF. As DNA, the CDR3 is TGTGCCACCAGCAGAGATCCAGGATTCAATCAGCCCCAGCATTTT. Using reference TRBV15 and TRBJ1-5 for the parts outside the CDR3, the full variable domain is DAMVIQNPRYQVTQFGKPVTLSCSQTLNHNVMYWYQQKSSQAPKLLFHYYDKDFNNEADTPDNFQSRRPNTSFCFLDIRSPGLGDTAMYLCATSRDPGFNQPQHFGDGTRLSIL.

V and J are TRBV5-6 and TRBJ1-5; D possibly corresponds to TRBD1 (5 bases). The germline gives CDR1 SGHDT, CDR2 YYEEEE. The CDR3 loop spans 14 amino acids. The V gene lost 4 bases and the J gene lost 1 base, with 9 bases spanning the gap. The CDR3 loop reads CASSGGLSNQPQHF. The CDR3 DNA reads TGTGCCAGCAGCGGGGGACTGAGCAATCAGCCCCAGCATTTT.

The J gene is TRBJ1-2, the V gene TRBV28, with D hard to call. Trimming shortened V by 6 bases and J by 5 bases, and 19 bases separated the two germline ends. The germline gives CDR1 MDHEN, CDR2 SYDVKM. CDR3 length: 15 residues. CDR3 coding DNA: TGTGCCAGCAGCCCCTTGGGGAGGGATGGGTATGGCTACACCTTC. Protein sequence: CASSPLGRDGYGYTF.

The sample holds a few counts of this clonotype. The chain has TRBV19 and TRBJ2-3; D gene unclear. CDR1 and CDR2 (germline): LNHDA, SQIVND (reference sequence). The CDR3 length is 13 residues. Trimming stripped 4 bases from V and 2 bases from J, with 7 bases between. The CDR3 loop reads CASSKADTDTQYF. Here the CDR3 DNA reads TGTGCCAGTAGTAAGGCCGACACAGATACGCAGTATTTT.

This clonotype was detected a few times. The chain couples TRBV25-1 to TRBJ1-1; TRBD1 might be the D (6 bases). With 4 bases removed from V and 10 bases from J, the gap between germline ends came to 16 bases. This CDR3 spans 13 amino acids. Germline CDR1 MGHDK, CDR2 SYGVNS. CDR3 DNA sequence: TGTGCCAGCAGTGCACAGGGTCAGGTGGGAGCTTTCTTT. It is translated as CASSAQGQVGAFF.

This clonotype has a count of ten or more. The chain recombines TRBV4-3 with TRBJ2-1; TRBD1 agrees at 8 bases. Germline CDR1 LGHNA, CDR2 YSLEER. The CDR3 contains 16 residues. Losses at the gene ends were 1 base for V and 2 bases for J; bases not matched to a gene: 4. CDR3 sequence (DNA): TGCGCCAGCAGCCAAGGGTACAGGGGGACCTACAATGAGCAGTTCTTC. It is translated as CASSQGYRGTYNEQFF.

This clonotype has more than one count but fewer than ten. The genes are TRBV3-1 and TRBJ2-4; tentatively, D is TRBD1 or TRBD2 (5 bases each). Germline V CDR1 and CDR2: LGHDT, YNNKEL (reference sequence). This CDR3 has 17 amino acids. With 0 bases removed from V and 1 base from J, the gap between germline ends came to 13 bases. DNA for the CDR3: TGTGCCAGCAGCCAAGATAGAGGGGCGCGGGCCAAAAACATTCAGTACTTC. It translates to CASSQDRGARAKNIQYF.

In this sample, this clonotype turned up many times. The chain uses TRBV14 and TRBJ2-5; no reliable D call. V lost 3 bases to trimming and J lost 5 bases, with 13 bases between them. CDR1 and CDR2 (germline): SGHDN, FVKESK. There are 14 residues in the CDR3. CDR3 residues: CASSHVIGYETQYF. The CDR3 region has the DNA TGTGCCAGCAGCCATGTGATCGGGTACGAGACCCAGTACTTC.

Ten or more counts support this clonotype. The chain has TRBV12-3 or TRBV12-4 and TRBJ2-3; 8 bases are a match to TRBD2. J gave up 4 bases and V 7 bases, and 10 bases lay outside the gene matches. The CDR3 loop spans 15 amino acids. The CDR3 spells CASTLAGGGSDTQYF. The CDR3 DNA sequence: TGTGCCAGCACCCTCGCCGGGGGGGGTTCAGATACGCAGTATTTT.

The J gene is TRBJ2-5, the V gene TRBV20-1; no clear D. V dropped 3 bases and J dropped 0 bases, with 8 bases sitting between them. The CDR3 is made up of 13 amino acids. Per germline, CDR1 DFQATT and CDR2 SNEGSKA (reference sequence). CDR3 nucleotide sequence: TGCAGTGCTAGGTCGGTGAACCAAGAGACCCAGTACTTC. Protein product: CSARSVNQETQYF.

There are many counts of this clonotype. The V call is TRBV28, the J call TRBJ2-1; no firm D call. Germline V gene data show CDR1 as MDHEN and CDR2 as SYDVKM. The germline V and J ends were trimmed by 5 bases and 4 bases, with 15 bases remaining between them. The CDR3 consists of 15 residues. The CDR3 DNA reads as TGTGCCAGCAGTGCCCGGGCTAACTCATACAATGAGCAGTTCTTC. It codes for CASSARANSYNEQFF.

A few counts support this clonotype. The gene calls are TRBV7-2 and TRBJ2-1; 7 nucleotides match TRBD1. Germline V lookup: CDR1 SGHTA, CDR2 FQGNSA. This CDR3 has 15 residues. The ends lost 6 bases at V and 0 bases at J; junction bases unmatched: 5. The CDR3 DNA reads as TGTGCCAGCAGTCGGGACAGCAACTCCTACAATGAGCAGTTCTTC. Its translation: CASSRDSNSYNEQFF.

The rearrangement uses TRBV12-3 or TRBV12-4 and TRBJ2-7; TRBD2 might be the D (6 bases). The CDR3 has 15 residues. The ends were cut back, 1 base at V and 4 bases at J, with 14 bases in the middle. The chain's CDR3 is CASSLVRGYRYEQYF. CDR3 in DNA: TGTGCCAGCAGTTTAGTTCGGGGGTATCGATACGAGCAGTACTTC.

In this sample, this clonotype turned up a few times. The gene calls are TRBV18 and TRBJ2-3, with unresolved D. The V end lost 2 bases, the J end lost 5 bases, and 8 bases lay between the germline ends. The CDR3 sequence is 13 residues long. The germline CDR1 and CDR2 sequences are KGHSH and LQKENI. The CDR3 DNA follows: TGTGCCAGCTCACCATTCACTAAAGATACGCAGTATTTT. As protein: CASSPFTKDTQYF.

This clonotype has a handful of counts. The rearrangement uses TRBV18 and TRBJ2-2; D remains ambiguous. Germline V gene lookup returns CDR1 KGHSH and CDR2 LQKENI. V was cut by 6 bases and J by 4 bases, with 9 bases left in between. This CDR3 is built from 13 residues. CDR3: CASSRKITGELFF. The CDR3, as DNA: TGTGCCAGCTCGCGGAAAATCACCGGGGAGCTGTTTTTT. The variable domain in full, completed from reference TRBV18 and TRBJ2-2, reads NAGVMQNPRHLVRRRGQEARLRCSPMKGHSHVYWYRQLPEEGLKFMVYLQKENIIDESGMPKERFSAEFPKEGPSILRIQQVVRGDSAAYFCASSRKITGELFFGEGSRLTVL.

Comments on this clonotype: A read error may be the cause here, since a much bigger clone is one base away. V and J are TRBV7-2 and TRBJ2-7; the match to TRBD1 covers 7 bases. Trimming removed 7 bases from V and 0 bases from J; junction bases left unmatched: 6. CDR1 is SGHTA, CDR2 FQGNSA, per germline. This CDR3 has 14 amino acids. The CDR3 region is CASTPDRTSYEQYF. As DNA, the CDR3 is TGTGCCAGCACCCCGGACAGGACCTCCTACGAGCAGTACTTC.

CDR3 amino acids: CASSYGGLTTTNYGYTF. The DNA of the CDR3 is TGTGCCAGCAGTTACGGGGGCCTGACAACAACTAACTATGGCTACACCTTC. The V and J genes are TRBV6-5 and TRBJ1-2, with D tentatively TRBD1 (6 bases). Germline V lookup: CDR1 MNHEY, CDR2 SVGAGI. V lost 2 bases and J lost 0, with 16 bases in between. The CDR3 totals 17 residues.

In regard to this clonotype: A read error may be the cause here, since a much bigger clone is one base away. This sequence joins TRBV5-1 and TRBJ1-1; 8 bases map to TRBD1. Germline V gene sequence: CDR1 SGHRS, CDR2 YFSETQ. This CDR3 is 15 amino acids long. The CDR3 is CAGSGWTGKNTEAFF. As DNA, the CDR3 is TGCGCCGGCAGCGGTTGGACAGGGAAGAACACTGAAGCTTTCTTT.